The 6 T cell receptor beta chains below were found in one sample sequenced in a study of vaccination and CD4 T cells after COVID-19. Treatment here: approximately nine-day PBMC culture with coronavirus spike peptide pools or control peptides (ViraFEST assay). One should note that the unexposed donor's CD4+ T cells were collected before the COVID-19 pandemic (2011-2018). Cultured CD4+ T cell DNA underwent sequencing with the Oncomine TCR Beta short-read assay. Cultures of CD4+ T cells served as the source for extracting genomic DNA. TCRdb re-derived calls from the PCR reads in MiXCR, one entry per CDR3 protein. The table includes around 10,000 distinct CDR3 sequences, about 35% detected once. These receptors have no known antigen. The sample was CD4+ T cells from blood, cultured in vitro. Every receptor here comes from a human donor in good health.

This chain connects TRBV21-1 to TRBJ2-1; the tabulated D call, TRBD1, remains unverified against the DNA. TRBV21-1 represents a pseudogene. The CDR3 length is 20 residues. This chain's CDR3 is CASSKGGGLRGSGSLTEQFF. The CDR3 nucleotides read TGTGCCAGCAGCAAAGGGGGGGGATTAAGAGGGAGTGGATCTCTCACTGAGCAGTTCTTC.

In this sample, this clonotype is medium-sized. The chain employs TRBV29-1 and TRBJ1-1; 9 bases are a match to TRBD1. The CDR3 consists of 13 residues. Trimming took 8 bases from V and 6 from J; bases not matched to a gene: 10. From germline, CDR1 is SQVTM and CDR2 ANQGSEA. In DNA form, the CDR3 reads TGCAGCCAAACACAGGGGGCGTCCCCTGAAGCTTTCTTT. Residues: CSQTQGASPEAFF.

The V call is TRBV20-1, the J call TRBJ2-7, with TRBD2 identical over 14 bases. CDR1 is DFQATT and CDR2 is SNEGSKA in the germline V gene (reference sequence). V shed 6 bases and J 6 bases; nucleotides not matched to a gene: 7. This CDR3 contains 14 residues. The CDR3, as DNA: TGCAGTGCGCAGACTAGCGGGAGGGATGGCGAGCAGTACTTC. This gives the protein CSAQTSGRDGEQYF.

Within the sample, this clonotype is medium-sized. The chain recombines TRBV20-1 with TRBJ2-5; 9 nucleotides align to TRBD1. Trimming at V came to 7 bases and at J to 4 bases, leaving 7 bases not matched to a gene. Germline lookup yields CDR1 DFQATT and CDR2 SNEGSKA (reference sequence). The CDR3 loop spans 13 amino acids. The CDR3 DNA is TGCAGTGGGTACCGACAGGGGGTAGAGACCCAGTACTTC. This encodes CSGYRQGVETQYF.

This chain connects TRBV11-2 to TRBJ2-3; D remains ambiguous. The CDR3 loop spans 14 amino acids. V gave up 5 bases and J gave up 5 bases, with 14 bases separating them. Germline CDR1 and CDR2: SGHAT and FQNNGV. CDR3 sequence reads: CASSVGGWLDTQYF. The CDR3 DNA follows: TGTGCCAGCAGCGTAGGCGGTTGGCTAGATACGCAGTATTTT.

V usage is TRBV7-3 and J usage is TRBJ2-1; TRBD2 matches 16 bases. The J segment lost 9 bases and the V segment lost 2 bases, leaving 7 bases of the junction unmatched. Germline V CDR1 and CDR2: SGHTA, FQGTGA. The CDR3 spans 17 residues. Written as DNA, the CDR3 is TGTGCCAGCAGCTTAGGGACTAGCGGGAGGGCCGGCGGTGAGCAGTTCTTC. It specifies CASSLGTSGRAGGEQFF.